The rows below give T cell receptor beta chains drawn from one sample of a study of blood T cell repertoires in COVID-19. Libraries were prepared by immunoSEQ multiplex PCR; TCRdb keeps only in-frame clonotypes and omits some of them. This table has 350,000 to 450,000 clones, roughly nine tenths appearing once. Sequenced: PBMCs or T cells enriched from blood (not recorded which). Source of these receptors: a middle-aged woman who had been exposed to COVID-19. Both conserved end residues are part of each CDR3. D genes are given only for firm matches. Size values are once, few and many counts, or a class for expanded clones, and some rows have none.

J	V	size	D	CDR3	DNA
TRBJ2-7	TRBV5-1	few	.	CASSGGASTGLGEQYF	TGCGCCAGCAGCGGGGGGGCCTCGACAGGTTTGGGCGAGCAGTACTTC
TRBJ2-3	TRBV11-2	.	TRBD2	CASSPFSGVGTQYF	TGTGCCAGCAGCCCGTTTAGCGGGGTAGGGACGCAGTATTTT
TRBJ2-7	TRBV6-5	.	TRBD2	CASSYSKAGSYEQYF	TGTGCCAGCAGTTACTCGAAAGCGGGGAGTTACGAGCAGTACTTC
TRBJ1-4	TRBV25-1	.	.	CASSEEGARHRKLFF	TGTGCCAGCAGTGAAGAAGGGGCCCGTCACCGAAAACTGTTTTTT
TRBJ2-2	TRBV6-5	.	TRBD2	CASSWTSGATGELFF	TGTGCCAGCAGCTGGACTAGCGGGGCCACCGGGGAGCTGTTTTTT
TRBJ1-2	TRBV5-4	.	TRBD1	CASSLDRGYGYTF	TGTGCCAGCAGCTTGGACAGGGGTTATGGCTACACCTTC
TRBJ1-2	TRBV11-2	.	.	CASSRPGLDGYTF	TGTGCCAGCAGCCGCCCAGGGTTGGATGGCTACACCTTC
TRBJ1-4	TRBV30	.	.	CAWSRAGYNEKLFF	TGTGCCTGGAGCCGTGCAGGCTACAATGAAAAACTGTTTTTT
TRBJ1-1	TRBV29-1	few	.	CSVEVGGNTEAFF	TGCAGCGTTGAAGTAGGGGGGAACACTGAAGCTTTCTTT
TRBJ2-7	TRBV7-8	.	TRBD1	CASSATFGTGTSYEQYF	TGTGCCAGCAGCGCTACGTTCGGGACAGGGACCTCCTACGAGCAGTACTTC
TRBJ1-5	TRBV19	.	.	CASSINSLGNGDQPQHF	TGTGCCAGTAGTATTAATTCCTTGGGAAACGGGGATCAGCCCCAGCATTTT
TRBJ2-2	TRBV27	once	TRBD1	CASSPGTGTGELFF	TGTGCCAGCAGTCCCGGGACAGGGACCGGGGAGCTGTTTTTT
TRBJ1-6	TRBV7-9	.	.	CASSLDVSPLHF	TGTGCCAGCAGCTTAGATGTATCACCCCTCCACTTT
TRBJ1-4	TRBV18	.	.	CASSPPRSTGMKNEKLFF	TGTGCCAGCTCACCACCGCGAAGCACAGGGATGAAGAATGAAAAACTGTTTTTT
TRBJ1-5	TRBV6-5	.	TRBD1	CASSSGQGGSPQHF	TGTGCCAGCAGCTCTGGACAGGGAGGATCGCCCCAGCATTTT
TRBJ1-1	TRBV18	.	.	CASSPLNSGSEAFF	TGTGCCAGCTCACCACTGAACTCAGGGTCTGAAGCTTTCTTT
TRBJ1-1	TRBV5-1	.	.	CASSLDQGSAFF	TGCGCCAGCAGCTTGGACCAGGGTTCGGCTTTCTTT